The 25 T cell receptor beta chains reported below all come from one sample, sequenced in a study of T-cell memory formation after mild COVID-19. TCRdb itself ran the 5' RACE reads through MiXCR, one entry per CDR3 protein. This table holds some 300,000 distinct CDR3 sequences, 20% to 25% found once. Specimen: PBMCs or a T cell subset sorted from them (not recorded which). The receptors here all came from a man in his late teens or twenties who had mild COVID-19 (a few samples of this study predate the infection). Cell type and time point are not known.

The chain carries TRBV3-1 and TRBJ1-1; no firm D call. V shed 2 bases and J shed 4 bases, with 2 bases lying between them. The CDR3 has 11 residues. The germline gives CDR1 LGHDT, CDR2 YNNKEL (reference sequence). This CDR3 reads CASSQTTEAFF. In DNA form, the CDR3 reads TGTGCCAGCAGCCAAACCACTGAAGCTTTCTTT. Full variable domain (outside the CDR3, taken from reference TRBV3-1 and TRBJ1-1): DTAVSQTPKYLVTQMGNDKSIKCEQNLGHDTMYWYKQDSKKFLKIMFSYNNKELIINETVPNRFSPKSPDKAHLNLHINSLELGDSAVYFCASSQTTEAFFGQGTRLTVV.

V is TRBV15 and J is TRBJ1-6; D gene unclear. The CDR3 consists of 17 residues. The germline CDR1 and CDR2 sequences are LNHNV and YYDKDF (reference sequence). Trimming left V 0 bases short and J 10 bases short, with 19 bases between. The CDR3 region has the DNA TGTGCCACCAGCAGAGATTGGCCTGCCGCTGAGGTCTCACCCCTCCACTTT. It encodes CATSRDWPAAEVSPLHF.

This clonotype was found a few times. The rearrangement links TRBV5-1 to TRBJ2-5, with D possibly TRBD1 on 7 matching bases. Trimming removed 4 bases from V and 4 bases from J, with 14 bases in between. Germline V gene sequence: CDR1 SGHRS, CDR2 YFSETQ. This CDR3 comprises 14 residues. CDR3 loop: CASSPGDRLETQYF. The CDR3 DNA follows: TGCGCCAGCAGCCCGGGGGACAGATTAGAGACCCAGTACTTC. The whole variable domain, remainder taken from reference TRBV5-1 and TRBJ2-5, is KAGVTQTPRYLIKTRGQQVTLSCSPISGHRSVSWYQQTPGQGLQFLFEYFSETQRNKGNFPGRFSGRQFSNSRSEMNVSTLELGDSALYLCASSPGDRLETQYFGPGTRLLVL.

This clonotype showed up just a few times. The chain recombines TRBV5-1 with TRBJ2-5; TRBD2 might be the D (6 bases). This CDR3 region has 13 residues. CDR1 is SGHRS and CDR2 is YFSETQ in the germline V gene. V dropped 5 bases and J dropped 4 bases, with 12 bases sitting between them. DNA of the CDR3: TGCGCCAGCAGACGCGGGGACGGAGAGACCCAGTACTTC. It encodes CASRRGDGETQYF.

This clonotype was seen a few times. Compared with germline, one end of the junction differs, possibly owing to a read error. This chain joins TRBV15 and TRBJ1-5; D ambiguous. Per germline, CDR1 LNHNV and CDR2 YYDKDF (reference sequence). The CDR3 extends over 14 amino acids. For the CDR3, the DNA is TGTGCCACCAGCGGAGAGGCAGCAAGTCAGCCCCAGCATTTT. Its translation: CATSGEAASQPQHF.

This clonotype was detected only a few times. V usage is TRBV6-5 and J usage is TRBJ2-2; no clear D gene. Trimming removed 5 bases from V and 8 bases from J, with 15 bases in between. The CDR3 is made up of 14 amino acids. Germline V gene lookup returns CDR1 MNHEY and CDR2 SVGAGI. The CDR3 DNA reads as TGTGCCAGCAGTGCTCGGACCCTCAGGGGGGAGCTGTTTTTT. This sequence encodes CASSARTLRGELFF.

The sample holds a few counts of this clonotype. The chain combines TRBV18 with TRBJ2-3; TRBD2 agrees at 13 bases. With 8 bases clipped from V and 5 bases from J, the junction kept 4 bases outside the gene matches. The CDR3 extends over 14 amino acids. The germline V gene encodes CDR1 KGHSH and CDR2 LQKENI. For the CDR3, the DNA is TGTGCCAGCCTCGGACTAGCGGGGGAAGATACGCAGTATTTT. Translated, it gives CASLGLAGEDTQYF.

CDR3 protein: CASSLEGTNYGYTF. In DNA, the CDR3 is TGCGCCAGCAGCTTGGAAGGGACCAACTATGGCTACACCTTC. This chain links TRBV5-1 with TRBJ1-2; a weak D match, TRBD1 (5 bases). Between the trimmed V and J ends, which lost 0 bases and 2 bases, there was a span of 8 bases. This CDR3 spans 14 amino acids. Looked up from germline, CDR1 is SGHRS and CDR2 is YFSETQ.

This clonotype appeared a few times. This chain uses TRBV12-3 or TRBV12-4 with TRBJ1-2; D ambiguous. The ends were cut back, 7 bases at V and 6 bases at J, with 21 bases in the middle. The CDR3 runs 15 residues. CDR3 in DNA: TGTGCCAGCACCCCGGCGTGGGGATCTTTTAATGGCTACACCTTC. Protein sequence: CASTPAWGSFNGYTF.

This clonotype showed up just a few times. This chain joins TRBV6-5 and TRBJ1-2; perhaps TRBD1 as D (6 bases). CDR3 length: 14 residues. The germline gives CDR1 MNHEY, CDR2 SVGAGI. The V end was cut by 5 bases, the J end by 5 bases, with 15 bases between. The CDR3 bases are TGTGCCAGCAGTATTAGGGGGAGGGAGTATGGCTACACCTTC. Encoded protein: CASSIRGREYGYTF.

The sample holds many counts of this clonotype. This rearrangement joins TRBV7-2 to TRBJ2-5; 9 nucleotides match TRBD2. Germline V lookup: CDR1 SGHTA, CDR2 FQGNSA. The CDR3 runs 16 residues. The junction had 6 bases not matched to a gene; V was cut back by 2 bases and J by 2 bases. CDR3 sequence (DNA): TGTGCCAGCAGCTTATCCCTAGCGGGGAGTCAAGAGACCCAGTACTTC. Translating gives CASSLSLAGSQETQYF.

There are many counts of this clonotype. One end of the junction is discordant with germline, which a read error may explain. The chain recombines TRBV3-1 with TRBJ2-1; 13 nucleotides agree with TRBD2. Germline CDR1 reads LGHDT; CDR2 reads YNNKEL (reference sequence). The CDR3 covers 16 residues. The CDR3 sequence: CASNQLAGGPGGEQFF. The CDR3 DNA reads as TGTGCCAGCAACCAACTAGCGGGGGGGCCGGGTGGTGAGCAGTTCTTC.

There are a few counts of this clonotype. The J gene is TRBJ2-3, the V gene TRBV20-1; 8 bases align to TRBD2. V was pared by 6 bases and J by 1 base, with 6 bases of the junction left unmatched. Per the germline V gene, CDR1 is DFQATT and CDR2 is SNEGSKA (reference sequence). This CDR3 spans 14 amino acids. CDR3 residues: CSAVAGGGTDTQYF. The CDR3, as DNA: TGCAGTGCGGTCGCGGGGGGAGGCACAGATACGCAGTATTTT.

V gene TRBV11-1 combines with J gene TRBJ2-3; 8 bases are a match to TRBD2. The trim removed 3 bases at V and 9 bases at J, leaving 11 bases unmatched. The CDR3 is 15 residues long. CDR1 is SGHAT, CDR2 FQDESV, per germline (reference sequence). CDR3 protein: CASSFGTSRIGTQYF. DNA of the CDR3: TGTGCCAGCAGCTTCGGGACTAGTCGCATTGGGACGCAGTATTTT.

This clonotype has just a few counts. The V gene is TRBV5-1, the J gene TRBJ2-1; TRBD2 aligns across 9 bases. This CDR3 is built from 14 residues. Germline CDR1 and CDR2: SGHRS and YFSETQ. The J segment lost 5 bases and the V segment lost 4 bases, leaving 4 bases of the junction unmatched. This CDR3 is CASSGTSNNNEQFF. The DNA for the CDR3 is TGCGCCAGCAGCGGGACTAGCAACAACAATGAGCAGTTCTTC.

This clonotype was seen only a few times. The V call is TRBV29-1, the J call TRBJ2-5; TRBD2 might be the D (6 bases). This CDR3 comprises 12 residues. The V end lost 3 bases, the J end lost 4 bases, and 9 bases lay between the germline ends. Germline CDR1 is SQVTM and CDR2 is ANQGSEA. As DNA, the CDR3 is TGCAGCGTTGAGGAGGGACGAGAGACCCAGTACTTC. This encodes CSVEEGRETQYF.

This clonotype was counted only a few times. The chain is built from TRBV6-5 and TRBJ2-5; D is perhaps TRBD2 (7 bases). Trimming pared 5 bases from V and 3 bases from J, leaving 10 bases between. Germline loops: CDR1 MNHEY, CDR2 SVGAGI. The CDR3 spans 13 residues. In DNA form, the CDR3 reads TGTGCCAGCAGTGGGGGGGGCGAAGAGACCCAGTACTTC. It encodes CASSGGGEETQYF.

The CDR3 loop reads CSAPNEKLFF. Written as DNA, the CDR3 is TGCAGTGCGCCTAATGAAAAACTGTTTTTT. The chain carries TRBV20-1 and TRBJ1-4, with D hard to call. The CDR3 covers 10 residues. Between the trimmed V and J ends, which lost 6 bases and 3 bases, there was a span of 2 bases. Germline V gene sequence: CDR1 DFQATT, CDR2 SNEGSKA (reference sequence).

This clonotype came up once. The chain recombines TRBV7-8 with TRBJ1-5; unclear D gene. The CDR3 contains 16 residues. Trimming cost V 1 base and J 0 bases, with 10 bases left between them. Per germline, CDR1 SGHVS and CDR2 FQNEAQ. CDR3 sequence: CASSLGPDNSNQPQHF. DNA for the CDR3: TGTGCCAGCAGCTTAGGGCCAGACAATAGCAATCAGCCCCAGCATTTT.

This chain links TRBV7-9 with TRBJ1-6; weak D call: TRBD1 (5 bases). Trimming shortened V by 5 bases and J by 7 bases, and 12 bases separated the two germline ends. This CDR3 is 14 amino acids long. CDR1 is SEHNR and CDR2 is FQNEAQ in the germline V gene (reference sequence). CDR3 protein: CASSPVEGNSPLHF. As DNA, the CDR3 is TGTGCCAGCAGCCCCGTCGAGGGGAATTCACCCCTCCACTTT.

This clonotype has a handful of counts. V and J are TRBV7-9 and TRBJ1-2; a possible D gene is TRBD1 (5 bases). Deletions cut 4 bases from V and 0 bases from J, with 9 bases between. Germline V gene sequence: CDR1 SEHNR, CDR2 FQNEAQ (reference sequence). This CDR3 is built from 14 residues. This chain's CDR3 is CASSSGAANYGYTF. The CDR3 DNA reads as TGTGCCAGCAGCTCCGGGGCCGCTAACTATGGCTACACCTTC.

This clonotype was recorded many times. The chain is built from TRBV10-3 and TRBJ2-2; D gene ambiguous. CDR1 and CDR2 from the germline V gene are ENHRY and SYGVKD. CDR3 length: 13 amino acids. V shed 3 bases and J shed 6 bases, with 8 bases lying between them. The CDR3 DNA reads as TGTGCCATCAGTGACAAGAGGCCCGGGGAGCTGTTTTTT. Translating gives CAISDKRPGELFF.

In DNA, the CDR3 is TGTGCCAGCAGTCCCTCCGGTTGGGGACGGGACGAGCAGTACGTC. It encodes CASSPSGWGRDEQYV. J is TRBJ2-7 and V is TRBV27; either TRBD1 or TRBD2 may supply D (5 bases each). This CDR3 is 15 amino acids long. Trimming removed 5 bases at V and 5 bases at J, with 19 bases between. Germline V gene sequence: CDR1 MNHEY, CDR2 SMNVEV (reference sequence).

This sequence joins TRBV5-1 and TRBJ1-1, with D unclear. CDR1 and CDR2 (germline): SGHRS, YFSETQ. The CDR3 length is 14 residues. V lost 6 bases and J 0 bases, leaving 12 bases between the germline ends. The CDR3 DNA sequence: TGCGCCAGCAACAGAGACCTCATGAACACTGAAGCTTTCTTT. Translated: CASNRDLMNTEAFF.

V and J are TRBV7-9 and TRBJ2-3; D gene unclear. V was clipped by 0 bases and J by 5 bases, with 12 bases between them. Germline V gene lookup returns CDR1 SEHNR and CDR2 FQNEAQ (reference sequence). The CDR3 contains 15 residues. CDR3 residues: CASSLALGTVDTQYF. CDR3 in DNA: TGTGCCAGCAGCTTAGCCCTCGGCACAGTAGATACGCAGTATTTT.